Here is one T cell receptor (beta chain) with its context. TCRdb's table, derived via immunoSEQ multiplex PCR, lists solely in-frame clones and lacks some. The sample lists more than 110,000 clones; over 75% were seen once. Assignments of participants to cohorts depended upon their own reported clinical history. The CDR3 extends over 12 amino acids. V lost 5 bases and J lost 6, with 11 bases in between. The germline CDR1 and CDR2 sequences are SGHNT and YENEEA. The data were taken from a study of blood T cell repertoires in COVID-19. Study-wide context: COVID-19 samples, acute and convalescent, were from the United States, Italy and Spain.

This receptor was identified in a woman aged 45-65 years who had recovered from COVID-19. This sequence joins TRBV11-3 and TRBJ2-7; TRBD2 is a possible D gene (7 bases). Sequencing was carried out using PBMCs or T cells enriched from blood (not recorded which). CDR3 sequence reads: CASSPGEGEQYF. The CDR3 bases are TGTGCCAGCAGCCCAGGGGAGGGCGAGCAGTACTTC.